The sequence of this T cell receptor beta chain was determined in a study of blood T cell repertoires in COVID-19. Overall study context: In each case, the material was cDNA or gDNA derived from T cells, B-cell-depleted T cells, or PBMCs.

The J segment lost 3 bases and the V segment lost 3 bases, leaving 6 bases of the junction unmatched. Germline CDR1 reads LGHDT; CDR2 reads YNNKEL (reference sequence). This CDR3 is built from 16 residues. As processed by the authors: Estimation of nucleated cell counts was performed using reference gene primer amplification. Only in-frame clones appear in the TCRdb table, and some are missing; sequencing was by immunoSEQ multiplex PCR. V, J and clone size derive from that table, while D and trimming were established from the DNA sequence. The sample carries some 150,000 clones, approximately 81% recorded once.

Sequenced: peripheral blood. This sequence joins TRBV3-1 (or the pseudogene TRBV3-2) and TRBJ2-7; 12 positions agree with TRBD1. The sequence derives from a man between 35 and 55 years old with acute or convalescent COVID-19. The CDR3 protein is CASSQGQGARLYEQYF. DNA of the CDR3: TGTGCCAGCAGCCAGGGACAGGGGGCGCGTCTCTACGAGCAGTACTTC.